Each of the 10 T cell receptor beta chains below was sequenced from the same sample in a study of T cell repertoires in cytomegalovirus infection. TCRdb called the reads again in MiXCR, with one record for every CDR3 protein. The sample lists 65,000 to 95,000 distinct CDR3 sequences; more than 3% were seen once. Sequences were obtained from PBMCs. The receptors stem from a human donor in good health (CMV status not recorded). Some clones in this sample may be carry-over from other donors' samples.

This clonotype was seen many times. The chain links TRBV7-9 to TRBJ1-6; TRBD1 might be the D (6 bases). Germline V gene data show CDR1 as SEHNR and CDR2 as FQNEAQ (reference sequence). Trimming pared 1 base from V and 4 bases from J, leaving 14 bases between. The CDR3 spans 17 residues. The chain's CDR3 is CASSLVLPGQYNSPLHF. Written as DNA, the CDR3 is TGTGCCAGCAGCTTAGTACTTCCGGGACAATATAATTCACCCCTCCACTTT.

This clonotype was picked up many times. The chain uses TRBV20-1 and TRBJ1-1; unclear D gene. The CDR3 is 13 residues long. Trimming shortened V by 6 bases and J by 0 bases, and 11 bases separated the two germline ends. Germline V lookup: CDR1 DFQATT, CDR2 SNEGSKA (reference sequence). CDR3 bases: TGCAGTGCCCGGACGGATGTGAACACTGAAGCTTTCTTT. As protein: CSARTDVNTEAFF.

The chain couples TRBV4-3 to TRBJ1-5; the D is unclear. V lost 4 bases and J 7 bases, leaving 14 bases between the germline ends. Germline lookup yields CDR1 LGHNA and CDR2 YSLEER. The CDR3 is 14 residues long. CDR3 nucleotide sequence: TGCGCCAGCAGCCCCTCAGTAAGGCAACAGCCCCAGCATTTT. Encoded protein: CASSPSVRQQPQHF.

This clonotype was found many times. The CDR3 coding sequence is TGTGCCAGCAGCTTCAAAGCGGGGATTAGATCAGATACGCAGTATTTT. This encodes CASSFKAGIRSDTQYF. The chain has TRBV7-9 and TRBJ2-3, with 7 bases fitting TRBD2. Trimming removed 3 bases from V and 4 bases from J; junction bases left unmatched: 10. The germline CDR1 and CDR2 sequences are SEHNR and FQNEAQ (reference sequence). This CDR3 is 16 amino acids long.

This clonotype was detected many times. This CDR3 is CASRFGDRRNTIYF. The CDR3, as DNA: TGTGCCAGCAGATTCGGGGACCGGCGGAACACCATATATTTT. This chain uses TRBV12-3 or TRBV12-4 with TRBJ1-3; D might be TRBD1 (5 bases). The ends were cut back, 6 bases at V and 7 bases at J, with 16 bases in the middle. This CDR3 has 14 amino acids.

This clonotype was detected ten times or more. This chain joins TRBV7-2 and TRBJ2-2; D is perhaps TRBD2 (5 bases). Germline loops: CDR1 SGHTA, CDR2 FQGNSA. The CDR3 is 14 amino acids. Trimming shortened V by 5 bases and J by 5 bases, and 12 bases separated the two germline ends. The CDR3 DNA sequence: TGTGCCAGCAGCCCGCAACTAGAGACCGGGGAGCTGTTTTTT. It is translated as CASSPQLETGELFF. The whole variable domain, remainder taken from reference TRBV7-2 and TRBJ2-2, is GAGVSQSPSNKVTEKGKDVELRCDPISGHTALYWYRQSLGQGLEFLIYFQGNSAPDKSGLPSDRFSAERTGGSVSTLTIQRTQQEDSAVYLCASSPQLETGELFFGEGSRLTVL.

About this clonotype: Since no conserved phenylalanine or tryptophan closes the CDR3, a read error is the likely cause. The V and J genes are TRBV7-2 and TRBJ1-2, with D maybe TRBD1 (5 bases). This CDR3 region has 12 residues. V lost 3 bases and J 5 bases, leaving 7 bases between the germline ends. CDR1 is SGHTA and CDR2 is FQGNSA in the germline V gene. CDR3 sequence reads: CASSFGGYGYTV. The CDR3 DNA follows: TGTGCCAGCAGCTTCGGGGGATATGGCTACACCGTC.

The sample holds many counts of this clonotype. The chain links TRBV20-1 to TRBJ1-2; a weak D match, TRBD1 (5 bases). Per germline, CDR1 DFQATT and CDR2 SNEGSKA (reference sequence). This CDR3 is 13 amino acids long. This chain's CDR3 is CRTQGGPNYGYTF. Here the CDR3 DNA reads TGCAGGACCCAGGGAGGACCTAACTATGGCTACACCTTC.

This clonotype was seen many times. The chain recombines TRBV11-2 with TRBJ2-1, with 9 bases identical to TRBD2. In germline, CDR1 is SGHAT, CDR2 FQNNGV. The CDR3 has 16 amino acids. V lost 5 bases to trimming and J lost 4 bases; unmatched junction nucleotides: 9. CDR3 nucleotides: TGTGCCAGCAGCCAGGGATCGGCGGGGGGGTACAATGAGCAGTTCTTC. Protein: CASSQGSAGGYNEQFF.

This clonotype occurred many times. The gene calls are TRBV11-1 and TRBJ1-2; no definite D call. The CDR3 contains 10 residues. Germline V gives CDR1 SGHAT, CDR2 FQDESV (reference sequence). Trimming removed 3 bases from V and 8 bases from J, with 4 bases in between. The CDR3: CASSLEGYTF. CDR3 sequence (DNA): TGTGCCAGCAGCTTGGAAGGCTACACCTTC.